This T cell receptor beta chain was captured in a study of shared clonotypes between healthy human individuals. Sequencing used immunoSEQ multiplex PCR; TCRdb keeps in-frame clones, though not all of them. In the table there are roughly 2.6 million clones, approximately 94% of which are singletons. Study-level results: In several donors, around 4.5% of naive CD4 clonotypes appeared in common.

V was clipped by 6 bases and J by 5 bases; unmatched bases: 9. Germline-derived CDR1 and CDR2 are SQVTM and ANQGSEA. The length of the CDR3 is 13 residues. This clone showed up just a few times. Its matching antigen is unknown. Donors, without exception, were Caucasian adults residing in Nashville, Tennessee. Investigators divided CD4+ cells into CD45RA+ naive and CD45RA-negative memory subsets. The V call is TRBV29-1, the J call TRBJ1-1; 7 bases are shared with TRBD1. The TCR comes from a man between 18 and 29 years old in good health. The sequenced material came from naive CD4+ T cells sorted from blood. The subset: CD45RA+ positively selected. CDR3 region: CSVRQGGGTEAFF. CDR3 sequence (DNA): TGCAGCGTGCGACAGGGTGGGGGAACTGAAGCTTTCTTT.